What follows are 15 T cell receptor beta chains derived from one specimen sequenced in a study of siplizumab effects on memory and regulatory T cells. Only in-frame clones appear in the TCRdb table, and some are missing; sequencing was by immunoSEQ multiplex PCR. The table shows some 100,000 clones, with approximately 94% occurring only once. Sequencing was performed on Tregs sorted from blood. The source is a human donor in good health.

This clone has only one observation. This sequence joins TRBV30 and TRBJ1-4; D is undetermined. The CDR3 has 14 amino acids. From germline, CDR1 is GTSNPN and CDR2 SVGIG (reference sequence). The V and J ends lost 4 bases and 7 bases respectively, with 16 bases between them. The CDR3 loop is CAWNSRSVGEKLFF. The CDR3 DNA follows: TGTGCCTGGAATAGTCGGTCCGTCGGTGAAAAACTGTTTTTT.

The V gene is TRBV7-3, the J gene TRBJ1-2; 7 bases map to TRBD1. The trim removed 5 bases at V and 7 bases at J, leaving 10 bases unmatched. This CDR3 region has 14 residues. The germline CDR1 and CDR2 sequences are SGHTA and FQGTGA. DNA of the CDR3: TGTGCCAGCAGCCCCAATAGGGGGCTTAGTGGCTACACCTTC. This gives the protein CASSPNRGLSGYTF.

The chain couples TRBV19 to TRBJ2-5; no firm D call. The germline CDR1 and CDR2 sequences are LNHDA and SQIVND (reference sequence). V lost 9 bases to trimming and J lost 5 bases, with 13 bases between them. CDR3 length equals 12 residues. The CDR3 protein is CASRGTVETQYF. The CDR3 bases are TGTGCCAGCCGTGGTACGGTGGAGACCCAGTACTTC.

The chain links TRBV5-1 to TRBJ2-1; no firm D call. This CDR3 comprises 16 residues. CDR1 is SGHRS, CDR2 YFSETQ, per germline. V dropped 0 bases and J dropped 0 bases, with 10 bases sitting between them. For the CDR3, the DNA is TGCGCCAGCAGCTTGGGTGCCGGAAGCTCCTACAATGAGCAGTTCTTC. Its translation is CASSLGAGSSYNEQFF.

The chain carries TRBV5-1 and TRBJ2-1; 12 nucleotides agree with TRBD2. The CDR3 consists of 18 residues. V lost 2 bases to trimming and J lost 5 bases; unmatched junction nucleotides: 11. CDR1 is SGHRS, CDR2 YFSETQ, per germline. The DNA of the CDR3 is TGCGCCAGCAGCTTAATCGGACTAGCGGGATGGAGTGACAATGAGCAGTTCTTC. Encoded protein: CASSLIGLAGWSDNEQFF.

The rearrangement links TRBV5-1 to TRBJ2-7; D may be TRBD1 or TRBD2 (5 bases each). The CDR3 runs to 14 residues. CDR1 is SGHRS, CDR2 YFSETQ, per germline. The V end was cut by 1 base, the J end by 7 bases, with 15 bases between. As DNA, the CDR3 is TGCGCCAGCAGCTTGCTGGGACCCACTGGGGAGCAGTACTTC. Amino acid sequence: CASSLLGPTGEQYF.

The rearrangement joins TRBV14 to TRBJ2-7; D is possibly TRBD1 (6 bases). Trimming pared 1 base from V and 2 bases from J, leaving 9 bases between. In germline, CDR1 is SGHDN, CDR2 FVKESK. The CDR3 runs to 14 residues. The CDR3 sequence is CASSQGHRAYEQYF. The CDR3 DNA reads as TGTGCCAGCAGCCAAGGCCACAGGGCCTACGAGCAGTACTTC.

CDR3 coding DNA: TGTGCCAGCAGCTTACTCGGACAGCCGGAGAAAAAACTGTTTTTT. Protein: CASSLLGQPEKKLFF. The chain links TRBV7-9 to TRBJ1-4; possibly TRBD1 for D (6 bases). Trimming took 2 bases from V and 9 from J, leaving 16 bases between them. CDR3 length: 15 amino acids. Per the germline V gene, CDR1 is SEHNR and CDR2 is FQNEAQ (reference sequence).

This chain joins TRBV18 and TRBJ2-4, with 12 bases fitting TRBD2. CDR1 is KGHSH, CDR2 LQKENI, per germline. After removal of 5 bases from V and 5 bases from J, the junction contained 7 bases not matched to a gene. This CDR3 is built from 16 residues. The CDR3 bases are TGTGCCAGCTCAGCGTGGACTAGCGGGAACCAAAACATTCAGTACTTC. Translating gives CASSAWTSGNQNIQYF.

This CDR3 is CASSRQGFHEQYF. The CDR3 DNA follows: TGTGCCAGCAGTCGCCAGGGCTTCCACGAGCAGTACTTC. The V and J genes are TRBV6-5 and TRBJ2-7, with D tentatively TRBD1 (5 bases). CDR3 length equals 13 residues. The germline CDR1 and CDR2 sequences are MNHEY and SVGAGI. Trimming stripped 5 bases from V and 5 bases from J, with 13 bases between.

J is TRBJ1-1 and V is TRBV4-1; weak D call: TRBD1 (5 bases). The length of the CDR3 is 15 residues. The V end lost 2 bases, the J end lost 6 bases, and 16 bases lay between the germline ends. Germline loops: CDR1 MGHRA, CDR2 YSYEKL. The CDR3 sequence: CASSQPGGRRAEAFF. The CDR3 region has the DNA TGCGCCAGCAGCCAACCCGGGGGACGGCGGGCTGAAGCTTTCTTT.

The rearrangement links TRBV6-6 to TRBJ1-2, with TRBD1 identical over 10 bases. With V trimmed by 1 base and J by 7 bases, 3 bases remained unmatched. The CDR3 spans 14 residues. Germline CDR1 reads MNHNY; CDR2 reads SVGAGI (reference sequence). This CDR3 reads CASSYWDRGGGYTF. In DNA form, the CDR3 reads TGTGCCAGCAGTTACTGGGACAGGGGTGGTGGCTACACCTTC.

The chain combines TRBV29-1 with TRBJ1-5, with D possibly matching TRBD1 (6 bases). The CDR3 is 14 residues long. V lost 5 bases and J 0 bases, leaving 11 bases between the germline ends. Germline CDR1 is SQVTM and CDR2 is ANQGSEA. The CDR3 region has the DNA TGCAGCGTTCGGGACACTTATAGCAATCAGCCCCAGCATTTT. Translation gives CSVRDTYSNQPQHF. Filled out from reference TRBV29-1 and TRBJ1-5, the complete variable domain reads SAVISQKPSRDICQRGTSLTIQCQVDSQVTMMFWYRQQPGQSLTLIATANQGSEATYESGFVIDKFPISRPNLTFSTLTVSNMSPEDSSIYLCSVRDTYSNQPQHFGDGTRLSIL.

The CDR3 region has the DNA TGTGCCTGGAGTGTACTAGGCAGCTCCTACAATGAGCAGTTCTTC. Protein product: CAWSVLGSSYNEQFF. This chain links TRBV30 with TRBJ2-1, with D tentatively TRBD2 (5 bases). Germline V gene lookup returns CDR1 GTSNPN and CDR2 SVGIG (reference sequence). Trimming took off 0 bases at V and 0 bases at J, with 9 bases between the two ends. This CDR3 region has 15 residues.

This chain uses TRBV11-2 with TRBJ2-2; D unclear. The germline V gene encodes CDR1 SGHAT and CDR2 FQNNGV. Trimming removed 3 bases from V and 8 bases from J, with 7 bases in between. The CDR3 contains 12 residues. CDR3 amino acids: CASSFSEGELFF. The CDR3, as DNA: TGTGCCAGCAGCTTCTCAGAGGGGGAGCTGTTTTTT.